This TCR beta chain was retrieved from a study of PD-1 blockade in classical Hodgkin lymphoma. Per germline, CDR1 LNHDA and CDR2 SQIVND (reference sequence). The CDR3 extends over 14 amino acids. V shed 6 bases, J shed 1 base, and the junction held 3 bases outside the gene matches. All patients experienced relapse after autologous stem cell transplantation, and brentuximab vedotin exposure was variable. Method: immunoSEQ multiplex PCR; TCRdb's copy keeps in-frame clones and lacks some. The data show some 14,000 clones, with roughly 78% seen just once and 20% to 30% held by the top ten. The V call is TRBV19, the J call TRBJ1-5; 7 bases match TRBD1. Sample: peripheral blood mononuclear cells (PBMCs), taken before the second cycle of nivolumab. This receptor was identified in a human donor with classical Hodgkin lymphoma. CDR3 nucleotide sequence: TGTGCCAGTAGCCCGGGACAGAGCAATCAGCCCCAGCATTTT. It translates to CASSPGQSNQPQHF. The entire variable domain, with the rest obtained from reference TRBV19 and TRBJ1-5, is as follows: DGGITQSPKYLFRKEGQNVTLSCEQNLNHDAMYWYRQDPGQGLRLIYYSQIVNDFQKGDIAEGYSVSREKKESFPLTVTSAQKNPTAFYLCASSPGQSNQPQHFGDGTRLSIL.